This is a list of T cell receptor beta chains from one sample in a study of spatial heterogeneity in lung cancer. TCRdb used MiXCR to reprocess the 5' RACE reads, holding one entry per CDR3 protein. The sample consists of some 39,000 distinct CDR3 sequences, about 6.8% of them appearing once. The sample was PBMCs, taken at surgery. Receptors were obtained from a female donor with early-stage non-small cell lung cancer. CDR3s include the opening cysteine and the closing phenylalanine or tryptophan. Fields, in order: V gene, D gene, clone size, J gene, CDR3 protein, CDR3 DNA. The D gene is left open where the match is weak. Expanded clones are given a class, and other clones once, few, many or no size at all.

v_gene: TRBV7-9; d_gene: NA; abundance: few; j_gene: TRBJ1-1; CDR3aa: CASRTQASLNTEAFF; CDR3nt: TGTGCCAGCAGGACCCAGGCTTCCCTGAACACTGAAGCTTTCTTT
v_gene: TRBV6-6; d_gene: TRBD2; abundance: NA; j_gene: TRBJ2-5; CDR3aa: CASSKPFSGGALETQYF; CDR3nt: TGTGCCAGCAGTAAGCCCTTTAGCGGGGGGGCCTTAGAGACCCAGTACTTC
v_gene: TRBV7-2; d_gene: TRBD1; abundance: NA; j_gene: TRBJ1-2; CDR3aa: CASSQGGTDSYGYTF; CDR3nt: TGTGCCAGCAGCCAGGGGGGGACAGATTCTTATGGCTACACCTTC
v_gene: TRBV5-6; d_gene: NA; abundance: many; j_gene: TRBJ2-7; CDR3aa: CASGFPDRSREQYF; CDR3nt: TGTGCCAGCGGATTCCCCGACAGGTCTCGGGAGCAGTACTTC
v_gene: TRBV2; d_gene: NA; abundance: NA; j_gene: TRBJ1-1; CDR3aa: CASRVREAFF; CDR3nt: TGTGCCAGCAGGGTCCGTGAAGCTTTCTTT
v_gene: TRBV20-1; d_gene: TRBD2; abundance: NA; j_gene: TRBJ2-3; CDR3aa: CSAWSGGANTDTQYF; CDR3nt: TGCAGTGCTTGGAGCGGGGGGGCCAACACAGATACGCAGTATTTT
v_gene: TRBV12-5; d_gene: NA; abundance: many; j_gene: TRBJ1-1; CDR3aa: CASGFEPDRKNTEAFF; CDR3nt: TGTGCTAGTGGTTTTGAGCCCGACAGAAAGAACACTGAAGCTTTCTTT
v_gene: TRBV7-9; d_gene: NA; abundance: NA; j_gene: TRBJ1-4; CDR3aa: CASSLIGQPNEKLFF; CDR3nt: TGTGCCAGCAGCTTAATTGGACAGCCTAATGAAAAACTGTTTTTT
v_gene: TRBV4-3; d_gene: TRBD1; abundance: NA; j_gene: TRBJ1-4; CDR3aa: CASSQQGAGEKLFF; CDR3nt: TGCGCCAGCAGCCAACAGGGGGCTGGGGAAAAACTGTTTTTT
v_gene: TRBV12-5; d_gene: TRBD1; abundance: many; j_gene: TRBJ1-5; CDR3aa: CASGSETGPFDQPQHF; CDR3nt: TGTGCTAGTGGTTCCGAGACAGGGCCCTTCGATCAGCCCCAGCATTTT
v_gene: TRBV28; d_gene: NA; abundance: many; j_gene: TRBJ1-5; CDR3aa: CASSPGTGWHF; CDR3nt: TGTGCCAGCAGTCCAGGAACAGGGTGGCATTTT
v_gene: TRBV3-1; d_gene: NA; abundance: NA; j_gene: TRBJ2-1; CDR3aa: CASSQVGLAHNNKQFF; CDR3nt: TGTGCCAGCAGCCAAGTCGGGCTAGCCCACAACAATAAGCAGTTCTTC
v_gene: TRBV6-6; d_gene: NA; abundance: many; j_gene: TRBJ2-1; CDR3aa: CASMTGTLPNEQFF; CDR3nt: TGTGCCAGTATGACCGGGACTCTTCCCAATGAGCAGTTCTTC
v_gene: TRBV6-5; d_gene: TRBD1; abundance: NA; j_gene: TRBJ1-5; CDR3aa: CASRGQGPNQPQHF; CDR3nt: TGTGCCAGCAGGGGACAGGGTCCTAATCAGCCCCAGCATTTT
v_gene: TRBV12-3/TRBV12-4; d_gene: TRBD1; abundance: few; j_gene: TRBJ1-2; CDR3aa: CASTRGGGNGGYTF; CDR3nt: TGTGCCAGCACCCGGGGAGGGGGCAATGGTGGCTACACCTTC
v_gene: TRBV11-2; d_gene: NA; abundance: few; j_gene: TRBJ1-2; CDR3aa: CASSLVGTGPQTSYGYTF; CDR3nt: TGTGCCAGCAGCTTAGTCGGGACGGGTCCGCAGACCAGCTATGGCTACACCTTC
v_gene: TRBV5-1; d_gene: NA; abundance: many; j_gene: TRBJ1-2; CDR3aa: CASSLVSPLGYTF; CDR3nt: TGCGCCAGCAGCTTGGTCAGTCCTTTGGGCTACACCTTC
v_gene: TRBV20-1; d_gene: NA; abundance: many; j_gene: TRBJ1-6; CDR3aa: CSARNQDPSPLHF; CDR3nt: TGCAGTGCTAGGAACCAGGACCCGTCACCCCTCCACTTT
v_gene: TRBV20-1; d_gene: TRBD1; abundance: many; j_gene: TRBJ2-6; CDR3aa: CSAPDRASGANVLTF; CDR3nt: TGCAGTGCGCCGGACAGGGCTTCTGGGGCCAACGTCCTGACTTTC
v_gene: TRBV5-1; d_gene: NA; abundance: NA; j_gene: TRBJ1-2; CDR3aa: CASSLASTNYGYTF; CDR3nt: TGCGCCAGCAGCTTGGCTTCCACTAACTATGGCTACACCTTC
v_gene: TRBV12-5; d_gene: NA; abundance: few; j_gene: TRBJ2-5; CDR3aa: CASGPGASSGGETQYF; CDR3nt: TGTGCTAGTGGTCCGGGTGCGTCGAGTGGTGGAGAGACCCAGTACTTC
v_gene: TRBV12-3/TRBV12-4; d_gene: NA; abundance: many; j_gene: TRBJ2-4; CDR3aa: CASSFSPKNIQYF; CDR3nt: TGTGCCAGCAGTTTTAGTCCAAAAAACATTCAGTACTTC
v_gene: TRBV12-3/TRBV12-4; d_gene: NA; abundance: few; j_gene: TRBJ1-5; CDR3aa: CASSLQARQPQHF; CDR3nt: TGTGCCAGCAGTTTACAGGCTCGACAGCCCCAGCATTTT
v_gene: TRBV19; d_gene: TRBD1; abundance: once; j_gene: TRBJ1-1; CDR3aa: CASTLGQANTEAFF; CDR3nt: TGTGCCAGTACCCTGGGACAGGCTAACACTGAAGCTTTCTTT
v_gene: TRBV12-3/TRBV12-4; d_gene: NA; abundance: many; j_gene: TRBJ1-2; CDR3aa: CASKLGDGYTF; CDR3nt: TGTGCCAGCAAGCTGGGGGATGGCTACACCTTC
v_gene: TRBV3-1; d_gene: NA; abundance: few; j_gene: TRBJ2-7; CDR3aa: CASSPSPGQPYEQYF; CDR3nt: TGTGCCAGCAGCCCTAGTCCGGGCCAGCCTTACGAGCAGTACTTC
v_gene: TRBV20-1; d_gene: NA; abundance: many; j_gene: TRBJ2-5; CDR3aa: CSALTGQETQYF; CDR3nt: TGCAGTGCTTTGACAGGCCAAGAGACCCAGTACTTC
v_gene: TRBV5-1; d_gene: TRBD1; abundance: few; j_gene: TRBJ2-5; CDR3aa: CASSSGQLQETQYF; CDR3nt: TGCGCCAGCAGCTCGGGACAGCTTCAAGAGACCCAGTACTTC
v_gene: TRBV18; d_gene: NA; abundance: NA; j_gene: TRBJ1-6; CDR3aa: CASSPRAGLFNENSPLHF; CDR3nt: TGTGCCAGCTCACCTCGCGCAGGGCTATTCAACGAGAATTCACCCCTCCACTTT
v_gene: TRBV20-1; d_gene: TRBD2; abundance: few; j_gene: TRBJ2-3; CDR3aa: CSATSGVTDTQYF; CDR3nt: TGCAGTGCTACTAGCGGCGTCACAGATACGCAGTATTTT
v_gene: TRBV5-5; d_gene: TRBD2; abundance: many; j_gene: TRBJ2-3; CDR3aa: CASSLFLAGGQDTQYF; CDR3nt: TGTGCCAGCAGCTTGTTCCTAGCGGGGGGGCAGGATACGCAGTATTTT
v_gene: TRBV7-8; d_gene: TRBD2; abundance: NA; j_gene: TRBJ2-7; CDR3aa: CASSLEASGAYEQYF; CDR3nt: TGTGCCAGCAGCTTAGAGGCTAGCGGGGCCTACGAGCAGTACTTC
v_gene: TRBV20-1; d_gene: TRBD1; abundance: few; j_gene: TRBJ2-7; CDR3aa: CSARARTGISYEQYF; CDR3nt: TGCAGTGCTAGGGCTAGGACAGGGATCTCCTACGAGCAGTACTTC
v_gene: TRBV7-9; d_gene: TRBD1; abundance: NA; j_gene: TRBJ1-1; CDR3aa: CASSHSDTGDTEAFF; CDR3nt: TGTGCCAGCAGCCATTCCGATACAGGGGACACTGAAGCTTTCTTT
v_gene: TRBV5-4; d_gene: NA; abundance: many; j_gene: TRBJ2-5; CDR3aa: CASSPVGVEETQYF; CDR3nt: TGTGCCAGCAGCCCGGTCGGCGTTGAAGAGACCCAGTACTTC
v_gene: TRBV5-1; d_gene: TRBD1; abundance: many; j_gene: TRBJ2-3; CDR3aa: CASSFRDRGIDTQYF; CDR3nt: TGCGCCAGCAGCTTCCGGGACAGGGGGATAGATACGCAGTATTTT
v_gene: TRBV20-1; d_gene: TRBD1; abundance: many; j_gene: TRBJ1-5; CDR3aa: CSARDRGRGNQPQHF; CDR3nt: TGCAGTGCTAGGGACAGGGGTAGAGGCAATCAGCCCCAGCATTTT
v_gene: TRBV6-2/TRBV6-3; d_gene: NA; abundance: few; j_gene: TRBJ2-1; CDR3aa: CAIRGYNEQFF; CDR3nt: TGTGCCATCAGGGGTTACAATGAGCAGTTCTTC
v_gene: TRBV20-1; d_gene: NA; abundance: many; j_gene: TRBJ1-1; CDR3aa: CSAREAGDTEAFF; CDR3nt: TGCAGTGCCCGGGAGGCTGGGGACACTGAAGCTTTCTTT
v_gene: TRBV5-4; d_gene: NA; abundance: few; j_gene: TRBJ2-1; CDR3aa: CASSFRDPTNEQFF; CDR3nt: TGTGCCAGCAGCTTTAGAGACCCGACCAATGAGCAGTTCTTC
v_gene: TRBV5-1; d_gene: TRBD1; abundance: many; j_gene: TRBJ1-4; CDR3aa: CASSPGTGDEKLFF; CDR3nt: TGCGCCAGCAGCCCCGGGACAGGGGACGAAAAACTGTTTTTT
v_gene: TRBV6-2/TRBV6-3; d_gene: TRBD1; abundance: many; j_gene: TRBJ2-7; CDR3aa: CASSYTGTGPYEQYF; CDR3nt: TGTGCCAGCAGTTATACCGGGACAGGTCCCTACGAGCAGTACTTC
v_gene: TRBV15; d_gene: TRBD2; abundance: many; j_gene: TRBJ2-3; CDR3aa: CATSRKPTGTSSTDTQYF; CDR3nt: TGTGCCACCAGCAGAAAACCGACCGGGACTAGTAGCACAGATACGCAGTATTTT
v_gene: TRBV13; d_gene: NA; abundance: many; j_gene: TRBJ2-1; CDR3aa: CASSPRGRTTYNEQFF; CDR3nt: TGTGCCAGCAGCCCGCGGGGCAGGACGACTTACAATGAGCAGTTCTTC
v_gene: TRBV7-9; d_gene: NA; abundance: many; j_gene: TRBJ2-1; CDR3aa: CASSLTQGSNEQFF; CDR3nt: TGTGCCAGCAGCTTAACTCAGGGAAGCAATGAGCAGTTCTTC
v_gene: TRBV18; d_gene: TRBD1; abundance: many; j_gene: TRBJ2-3; CDR3aa: CASFTSRGPADTQYF; CDR3nt: TGTGCCAGCTTTACAAGCAGGGGGCCGGCAGATACGCAGTATTTT
v_gene: TRBV6-1; d_gene: NA; abundance: few; j_gene: TRBJ1-3; CDR3aa: CASRTGNTIYF; CDR3nt: TGTGCCAGCCGAACTGGGAACACCATATATTTT
v_gene: TRBV11-2; d_gene: TRBD1; abundance: few; j_gene: TRBJ1-3; CDR3aa: CASSLVTGGTGNTIYF; CDR3nt: TGTGCCAGCAGCTTAGTTACAGGGGGAACTGGAAACACCATATATTTT
v_gene: TRBV6-2/TRBV6-3; d_gene: TRBD1; abundance: NA; j_gene: TRBJ2-7; CDR3aa: CASSTGGQEYF; CDR3nt: TGTGCCAGCAGTACAGGGGGACAGGAGTACTTC
v_gene: TRBV12-3/TRBV12-4; d_gene: TRBD1; abundance: few; j_gene: TRBJ2-6; CDR3aa: CASSPDRAGANVLTF; CDR3nt: TGTGCCAGCAGCCCGGACAGGGCCGGGGCCAACGTCCTGACTTTC
v_gene: TRBV6-5; d_gene: TRBD1; abundance: NA; j_gene: TRBJ2-5; CDR3aa: CASSRNRGRKTQYF; CDR3nt: TGTGCCAGCAGTCGAAACAGGGGAAGGAAGACCCAGTACTTC
v_gene: TRBV7-6; d_gene: TRBD1; abundance: many; j_gene: TRBJ2-7; CDR3aa: CASSPRTGGGGQYF; CDR3nt: TGTGCCAGCAGCCCCCGGACAGGGGGCGGTGGGCAGTACTTC
v_gene: TRBV5-1; d_gene: NA; abundance: NA; j_gene: TRBJ2-1; CDR3aa: CASSLVGLNPGDEQFF; CDR3nt: TGCGCCAGCAGCTTGGTAGGACTCAACCCAGGGGATGAGCAGTTCTTC
v_gene: TRBV12-3/TRBV12-4; d_gene: TRBD1; abundance: NA; j_gene: TRBJ1-6; CDR3aa: CASKGTGALPPLHF; CDR3nt: TGTGCCAGCAAAGGGACAGGCGCTCTTCCACCCCTCCACTTT
v_gene: TRBV29-1; d_gene: TRBD2; abundance: few; j_gene: TRBJ2-3; CDR3aa: CSVARGGTDTQYF; CDR3nt: TGCAGCGTTGCCCGGGGGGGTACAGATACGCAGTATTTT
v_gene: TRBV13; d_gene: TRBD1; abundance: few; j_gene: TRBJ1-4; CDR3aa: CASSSTGAKKLFF; CDR3nt: TGTGCCAGCAGCTCTACAGGGGCTAAAAAACTGTTTTTT
v_gene: TRBV7-9; d_gene: NA; abundance: NA; j_gene: TRBJ2-5; CDR3aa: CASSPAAGQETQYF; CDR3nt: TGTGCCAGCAGCCCGGCGGCAGGTCAAGAGACCCAGTACTTC
v_gene: TRBV4-3; d_gene: NA; abundance: NA; j_gene: TRBJ2-1; CDR3aa: CASSQGRSYNEQFF; CDR3nt: TGCGCCAGCAGCCAAGGCAGGTCCTACAATGAGCAGTTCTTC